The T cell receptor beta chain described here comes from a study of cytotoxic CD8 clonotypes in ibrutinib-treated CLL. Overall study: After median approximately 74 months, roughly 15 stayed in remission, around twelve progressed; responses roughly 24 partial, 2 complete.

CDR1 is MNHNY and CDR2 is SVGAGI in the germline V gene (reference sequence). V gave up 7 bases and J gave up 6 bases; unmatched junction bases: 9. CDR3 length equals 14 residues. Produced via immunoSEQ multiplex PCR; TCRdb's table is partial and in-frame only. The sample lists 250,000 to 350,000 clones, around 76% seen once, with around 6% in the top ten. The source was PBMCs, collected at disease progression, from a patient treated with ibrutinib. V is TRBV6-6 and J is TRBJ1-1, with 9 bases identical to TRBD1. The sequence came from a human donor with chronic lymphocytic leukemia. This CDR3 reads CASKYSDRGPEAFF. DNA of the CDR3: TGTGCCAGCAAATATTCGGACAGGGGCCCTGAAGCTTTCTTT.